The next 25 T cell receptor beta chains were all read from a single sample in a study of cytomegalovirus exposure and HLA in healthy donors. Primers for the PCR totalled 60 Vbeta and 13 Jbeta. Measured with immunoSEQ multiplex PCR; TCRdb has only the in-frame clones, and not every one. Seen here are 200,000 or so clones, around 81% observed once, and the top ten hold about 2%. The sample taken for sequencing was PBMCs. The receptors stem from a woman under 30 in good health and CMV-seropositive.

The V call is TRBV27, the J call TRBJ1-1; D uncertain. In germline, CDR1 is MNHEY, CDR2 SMNVEV (reference sequence). V lost 3 bases to trimming and J lost 4 bases, with 9 bases between them. The CDR3 totals 13 residues. The CDR3 DNA reads TGTGCCAGCAGTTTGAGGTTGCGCACTGAAGCTTTCTTT. Translated: CASSLRLRTEAFF.

This clone was detected once. The V and J genes are TRBV5-1 and TRBJ2-1; TRBD1 matches 8 bases. CDR1 and CDR2 (germline): SGHRS, YFSETQ. The CDR3 has 15 residues. V dropped 2 bases and J dropped 7; count of bases not matched to a gene: 8. CDR3 in amino acids: CASSFGTGGVNEQFF. CDR3 sequence (DNA): TGCGCCAGCAGCTTTGGGACAGGTGGGGTAAATGAGCAGTTCTTC.

This chain joins TRBV7-9 and TRBJ1-2; TRBD1 matches 9 bases. Trimming took 2 bases from V and 7 from J; bases not matched to a gene: 11. CDR1 SEHNR and CDR2 FQNEAQ come from the germline V gene (reference sequence). This CDR3 contains 16 residues. The CDR3 is CASSLSFGGQGTGYTF. CDR3 bases: TGTGCCAGCAGCTTAAGTTTTGGGGGACAGGGTACTGGCTACACCTTC.

The chain couples TRBV5-3 to TRBJ2-2, with D maybe TRBD1 (5 bases). TRBV5-3 falls under the ORF class, with uncertain function. Deletions cut 0 bases from V and 2 bases from J, with 11 bases between. This CDR3 has 16 amino acids. In nucleotides, the CDR3 is TGTGCCAGAAGCTTGGCGCAGGGCAATAACACCGGGGAGCTGTTTTTT. This codes for CARSLAQGNNTGELFF.

The chain uses TRBV4-2 and TRBJ2-1, with TRBD2 identical over 15 bases. J gave up 6 bases and V 0 bases, and 6 bases lay outside the gene matches. This CDR3 spans 18 amino acids. Germline assignment: CDR1 LGHNA and CDR2 YNFKEQ. CDR3 protein: CASSQDGPGLAGGNEQFF. The CDR3 DNA follows: TGTGCCAGCAGCCAAGATGGACCGGGACTAGCGGGGGGCAATGAGCAGTTCTTC.

J is TRBJ2-2 and V is TRBV5-1, with TRBD2 matching 7 bases. Trimming cost V 3 bases and J 7 bases; bases outside gene matches: 12. Per germline, CDR1 SGHRS and CDR2 YFSETQ. This CDR3 has 16 amino acids. Here the CDR3 DNA reads TGCGCCAGCAGCTCATACTATACCGGGACTATCGGGGAGCTGTTTTTT. Protein sequence: CASSSYYTGTIGELFF.

The CDR3 protein is CASSLSPTDTQYF. CDR3 bases: TGTGCCAGCAGCCTGAGTCCCACAGATACGCAGTATTTT. The rearrangement uses TRBV7-9 and TRBJ2-3; D not certain. In germline, CDR1 is SEHNR, CDR2 FQNEAQ (reference sequence). The CDR3 sequence is 13 residues long. V was trimmed by 5 bases and J by 2 bases, leaving 8 bases between them.

Concerning this clone itself: This sample includes further DNA sequences coding for the same CDR3. The chain combines TRBV19 with TRBJ2-5; TRBD1 aligns across 7 bases. The junction had 3 bases not matched to a gene; V was cut back by 6 bases and J by 2 bases. Germline lookup yields CDR1 LNHDA and CDR2 SQIVND (reference sequence). The CDR3 loop spans 13 amino acids. CDR3 DNA: TGTGCCAGTAGCACAGGGGCGCAAGAGACCCAGTACTTC. Its protein product is CASSTGAQETQYF.

The chain has TRBV7-9 and TRBJ1-6; the match to TRBD1 covers 8 bases. J gave up 9 bases and V 5 bases, and 6 bases lay outside the gene matches. The CDR3 runs to 14 residues. Germline V gives CDR1 SEHNR, CDR2 FQNEAQ (reference sequence). CDR3 region: CASSAGGLGSPLHF. Written as DNA, the CDR3 is TGTGCCAGCAGCGCAGGGGGCTTGGGTTCACCCCTCCACTTT.

The chain combines TRBV11-1 with TRBJ2-1, with TRBD2 matching over 11 bases. The ends lost 5 bases at V and 4 bases at J; junction bases unmatched: 13. This CDR3 spans 18 amino acids. Germline V lookup: CDR1 SGHAT, CDR2 FQDESV (reference sequence). This CDR3 is CASSRPNSGGAGYNEQFF. CDR3 DNA: TGTGCCAGCAGCCGACCAAATAGCGGGGGGGCTGGGTACAATGAGCAGTTCTTC.

The rearrangement joins TRBV12-5 to TRBJ1-2; D is uncertain. The ends were cut back, 0 bases at V and 7 bases at J, with 12 bases in the middle. This CDR3 spans 14 amino acids. The germline gives CDR1 LGHNT, CDR2 FRNRAP. CDR3 protein: CASGLVRVGVGYTF. Here the CDR3 DNA reads TGTGCTAGTGGTTTGGTACGGGTCGGGGTTGGCTACACCTTC.

The chain uses TRBV11-3 and TRBJ2-5; the D gene is possibly TRBD1 (6 bases). V dropped 1 base and J dropped 5 bases, with 11 bases sitting between them. Germline CDR1 is SGHNT and CDR2 is YENEEA. The CDR3 covers 14 residues. This CDR3 is CASSLGGGEETQYF. The CDR3 bases are TGTGCCAGCAGCTTAGGAGGGGGAGAGGAGACCCAGTACTTC.

The V call is TRBV5-1, the J call TRBJ1-4, with 8 bases that match TRBD1. The CDR3 extends over 15 amino acids. With V trimmed by 4 bases and J by 7 bases, 9 bases remained unmatched. CDR1 and CDR2 (germline): SGHRS, YFSETQ. CDR3 nucleotides: TGCGCCAGCAGCAACCCGACAGGGGAAAGTGAAAAACTGTTTTTT. Protein sequence: CASSNPTGESEKLFF.

The chain recombines TRBV5-1 with TRBJ2-2; the D is unclear. Trimming removed 0 bases from V and 4 bases from J, with 10 bases in between. The CDR3 consists of 15 residues. The V gene's germline CDR1 is SGHRS and CDR2 YFSETQ. CDR3 in amino acids: CASSLGFSTTGELFF. CDR3 DNA: TGCGCCAGCAGCTTGGGGTTCAGTACCACCGGGGAGCTGTTTTTT.

J is TRBJ1-6 and V is TRBV4-3; 7 nucleotides agree with TRBD1. The CDR3 covers 17 residues. Trimming took 0 bases from V and 6 from J; bases not matched to a gene: 8. The germline gives CDR1 LGHNA, CDR2 YSLEER. The CDR3 region has the DNA TGCGCCAGCAGCCAAGACGCCTGGACAGGAACTAATTCACCCCTCCACTTT. This encodes CASSQDAWTGTNSPLHF.

The chain recombines TRBV2 with TRBJ1-6; D not resolved. Germline V gene sequence: CDR1 SNHLY, CDR2 FYNNEI. CDR3 length: 13 residues. DNA of the CDR3: TGTGGCGGGCGGGGATCCTATAATTCACCCCTCCACTTT. It specifies CGGRGSYNSPLHF.

The rearrangement joins TRBV7-6 to TRBJ1-5; D might be TRBD1 (5 bases). CDR3 size: 13 residues. V lost 2 bases and J 4 bases, leaving 6 bases between the germline ends. Looked up from germline, CDR1 is SGHVS and CDR2 is FNYEAQ. As DNA, the CDR3 is TGTGCCAGCAGCTTACAGGGAAATCAGCCCCAGCATTTT. Its translation is CASSLQGNQPQHF.

This chain joins TRBV29-1 and TRBJ1-2, with 9 bases matching TRBD1. V was pared by 7 bases and J by 6 bases, with 27 bases of the junction left unmatched. The germline V gene encodes CDR1 SQVTM and CDR2 ANQGSEA. This CDR3 comprises 19 residues. This CDR3 is CSGTGFGFGQGLSQDGYTF. Written as DNA, the CDR3 is TGCAGCGGGACTGGGTTCGGATTCGGACAGGGGTTAAGTCAGGATGGCTACACCTTC.

The chain combines TRBV5-1 with TRBJ2-3; a weak D match, TRBD1 (6 bases). CDR1 and CDR2 from the germline V gene are SGHRS and YFSETQ. The length of the CDR3 is 14 residues. Trimming removed 8 bases from V and 0 bases from J, with 13 bases in between. The CDR3 is CASRGGASTDTQYF. CDR3 nucleotide sequence: TGCGCCAGTCGTGGGGGCGCTAGCACAGATACGCAGTATTTT.

Turning to this clone: This same CDR3 is encoded by further DNA sequences in the sample. The V and J genes are TRBV19 and TRBJ1-3; TRBD1 is a possible D gene (6 bases). Per the germline V gene, CDR1 is LNHDA and CDR2 is SQIVND (reference sequence). Trimming removed 7 bases at V and 6 bases at J, with 19 bases between. This CDR3 region has 15 residues. The CDR3 coding sequence is TGTGCCAGTAAGGTCGGACAGATGGGTTTAAACACCATATATTTT. Translated: CASKVGQMGLNTIYF.

The rearrangement uses TRBV5-1 and TRBJ1-1, with D unclear. The V and J ends lost 0 bases and 4 bases respectively, with 4 bases between them. This CDR3 has 12 amino acids. Germline V gives CDR1 SGHRS, CDR2 YFSETQ. The CDR3 sequence: CASSLGATEAFF. CDR3 DNA sequence: TGCGCCAGCAGCTTGGGAGCCACTGAAGCTTTCTTT.

V and J are TRBV11-2 and TRBJ1-1; 9 bases are a match to TRBD1. With 3 bases clipped from V and 11 bases from J, the junction kept 13 bases outside the gene matches. Germline CDR1 is SGHAT and CDR2 is FQNNGV. The length of the CDR3 is 15 residues. CDR3 in DNA: TGTGCCAGCAGCTTGATTTCCCCTACAGGGGGCAGGGCTTTCTTT. Its protein is CASSLISPTGGRAFF.

J is TRBJ2-7 and V is TRBV2; D gene ambiguous. CDR1 SNHLY and CDR2 FYNNEI come from the germline V gene. CDR3 length equals 12 residues. Trimming pared 4 bases from V and 6 bases from J, leaving 10 bases between. The CDR3 is CASSALRSEQYF. The CDR3, as DNA: TGTGCCAGCAGTGCCCTCCGGTCCGAGCAGTACTTC.

The rearrangement uses TRBV7-2 and TRBJ2-6; 9 bases align to TRBD1. V trimming: 5 bases; J trimming: 0 bases; junction bases outside the gene matches: 8. This CDR3 contains 18 residues. CDR1 SGHTA and CDR2 FQGNSA come from the germline V gene. In DNA, the CDR3 is TGTGCCAGCAGCCTGGGACAGGGAGGGGACTCTGGGGCCAACGTCCTGACTTTC. It codes for CASSLGQGGDSGANVLTF.

This clone was counted only a few times. The rearrangement links TRBV7-9 to TRBJ2-3; D perhaps matches TRBD1 (6 bases). The germline V gene encodes CDR1 SEHNR and CDR2 FQNEAQ (reference sequence). The CDR3 sequence is 13 residues long. Trimming pared 10 bases from V and 2 bases from J, leaving 13 bases between. CDR3 sequence: CATPWGPTDTQYF. DNA of the CDR3: TGTGCCACTCCATGGGGGCCCACAGATACGCAGTATTTT.